These T cell receptor beta chains were read from a single sample in a study of blood T cell repertoires in COVID-19. Some clones are missing from TCRdb's copy, which holds only in-frame ones; the method was immunoSEQ multiplex PCR. The repertoire holds about 54,000 clones, with roughly four fifths as singletons. Sequenced sample: peripheral blood. The receptors stem from a woman between 55 and 75 years old with acute or convalescent COVID-19. Each CDR3 is given with its conserved first and last residue. The D gene is left open where the match is weak. Rows give clone size only sometimes, using once, few, many, or a class for an expanded clone.

- | 12 | TRBJ2-7 | TRBV27 | once | CARHSTSYEQYF | TGTGCCAGGCACTCAACCTCCTACGAGCAGTACTTC
TRBD1 | 15 | TRBJ2-7 | TRBV6-2/TRBV6-3 | - | CASSKGQGNPYEQYF | TGTGCCAGCAGTAAAGGACAGGGGAATCCCTACGAGCAGTACTTC
TRBD1 | 16 | TRBJ2-1 | TRBV19 | - | CASSATGTGGYNEQFF | TGTGCCAGTAGCGCTACCGGGACAGGGGGCTACAATGAGCAGTTCTTC
TRBD1 | 14 | TRBJ2-7 | TRBV5-5 | once | CASSPGQKIYEQYF | TGTGCCAGCAGTCCGGGACAGAAGATCTACGAGCAGTACTTC
TRBD2 | 19 | TRBJ2-1 | TRBV19 | - | CASSMSRLAGGPLVHEQFF | TGTGCCAGTAGTATGTCCCGACTAGCGGGAGGCCCACTAGTACATGAGCAGTTCTTC
TRBD1 | 16 | TRBJ2-7 | TRBV24-1 | - | CATSGQGQGGFYEQYF | TGTGCCACCAGTGGCCAGGGACAGGGGGGCTTCTACGAGCAGTACTTC
- | 16 | TRBJ1-2 | TRBV7-9 | - | CASSFGQPMFNYGYTF | TGTGCCAGCAGCTTCGGACAGCCCATGTTTAACTATGGCTACACCTTC
TRBD2 | 19 | TRBJ2-1 | TRBV7-3 | - | CASSPDDRTSGTRNNEQFF | TGTGCCAGCAGCCCCGATGACCGGACTAGCGGGACCCGGAACAATGAGCAGTTCTTC
TRBD1 | 14 | TRBJ1-5 | TRBV24-1 | - | CATSVGDRRQPQHF | TGTGCCACCAGTGTGGGGGACAGGCGCCAGCCCCAGCATTTT
- | 14 | TRBJ1-5 | TRBV4-2 | - | CASSQDGGTQPQHF | TGTGCCAGCAGCCAAGATGGGGGGACTCAGCCCCAGCATTTT
- | 18 | TRBJ2-1 | TRBV14 | - | CASSQRAPAGGPYNEQFF | TGTGCCAGCAGCCAACGCGCCCCTGCCGGGGGGCCCTACAATGAGCAGTTCTTC
- | 12 | TRBJ1-1 | TRBV13 | - | CASSLTGTEAFF | TGTGCCAGCAGCTTAACAGGCACTGAAGCTTTCTTT
TRBD2 | 16 | TRBJ2-3 | TRBV20-1 | - | CSASPSGPASTDTQYF | TGCAGTGCTAGTCCTAGCGGACCCGCTAGCACAGATACGCAGTATTTT
- | 15 | TRBJ1-1 | TRBV24-1 | - | CATSDSGRANTEAFF | TGTGCCACCAGTGATTCAGGCAGGGCGAACACTGAAGCTTTCTTT
- | 14 | TRBJ1-2 | TRBV2 | - | CASSEWQGDRGYTF | TGTGCCAGCAGTGAATGGCAGGGTGATAGAGGCTACACCTTC
TRBD1 | 14 | TRBJ1-1 | TRBV2 | - | CASREQGVDTEAFF | TGTGCCAGCAGGGAACAGGGGGTTGACACTGAAGCTTTCTTT
- | 15 | TRBJ1-3 | TRBV18 | - | CASSPAKVSGNTIYF | TGTGCCAGCTCACCCGCGAAAGTCTCTGGAAACACCATATATTTT
TRBD1 | 13 | TRBJ1-2 | TRBV19 | - | CASSIQGDYGYTF | TGTGCCAGTAGTATACAGGGGGACTATGGCTACACCTTC
- | 15 | TRBJ1-1 | TRBV2 | - | CASSGTGQLNTEAFF | TGTGCCAGCAGTGGAACGGGACAATTGAACACTGAAGCTTTCTTT
- | 11 | TRBJ2-7 | TRBV29-1 | - | CSVRGTYEQYF | TGCAGCGTTCGGGGTACCTACGAGCAGTACTTC
TRBD1 | 15 | TRBJ1-1 | TRBV4-1 | - | CASSHPGQGHTEAFF | TGCGCCAGCAGCCACCCGGGACAGGGCCACACTGAAGCTTTCTTT
- | 14 | TRBJ2-7 | TRBV18 | - | CASSRTPERREQYF | TGTGCCAGCTCACGTACTCCGGAGCGAAGGGAGCAGTACTTC
- | 12 | TRBJ2-1 | TRBV19 | - | CASSQGGNEQFF | TGTGCCAGTAGTCAGGGTGGGAATGAGCAGTTCTTC
TRBD1 | 14 | TRBJ1-1 | TRBV29-1 | - | CSVGSPGQGTEAFF | TGCAGCGTTGGCTCACCGGGACAGGGCACTGAAGCTTTCTTT
- | 17 | TRBJ2-3 | TRBV15 | - | CATSSMVGRGRADTQYF | TGTGCCACCAGCAGCATGGTCGGGAGGGGGCGTGCAGATACGCAGTATTTT
- | 15 | TRBJ1-4 | TRBV27 | once | CASSLWGQAGEKLFF | TGTGCCAGCAGTTTATGGGGTCAGGCGGGAGAAAAACTGTTTTTT
- | 17 | TRBJ2-6 | TRBV3-1/TRBV3-2 | - | CASSRSAGAQGANVLTF | TGTGCCAGCAGCCGATCGGCGGGGGCGCAAGGGGCCAACGTCCTGACTTTC
TRBD1 | 16 | TRBJ1-5 | TRBV16 | once | CASSPKRTGAGQPQHF | TGTGCCAGCAGCCCTAAACGGACAGGGGCCGGACAGCCCCAGCATTTT
- | 14 | TRBJ2-5 | TRBV5-5 | - | CASSPSWTQETQYF | TGTGCCAGCAGCCCCTCCTGGACACAAGAGACCCAGTACTTC
TRBD1 | 16 | TRBJ2-3 | TRBV6-1 | - | CASSEFWDRAADTQYF | TGTGCCAGCAGTGAATTCTGGGACAGGGCGGCAGATACGCAGTATTTT
- | 14 | TRBJ2-2 | TRBV2 | - | CASRGEVSTGELFF | TGTGCCAGCAGAGGGGAGGTTAGCACCGGGGAGCTGTTTTTT
TRBD1 | 14 | TRBJ1-6 | TRBV28 | - | CASSLGTGYSPLHF | TGTGCCAGCAGTTTAGGGACAGGGTATTCACCCCTCCACTTT
- | 13 | TRBJ1-1 | TRBV19 | - | CARRLGGRTEAFF | TGTGCCAGACGGTTGGGGGGGCGCACTGAAGCTTTCTTT
- | 16 | TRBJ1-5 | TRBV5-4 | - | CASSSGGGRGNQPQHF | TGTGCCAGCAGCTCGGGGGGGGGCAGGGGCAATCAGCCCCAGCATTTT
- | 14 | TRBJ1-2 | TRBV6-1 | - | CASSEGNGPYGYTF | TGTGCCAGCAGTGAAGGTAATGGGCCCTATGGCTACACCTTC
- | 15 | TRBJ1-5 | TRBV6-5 | - | CASRSRFSNRQPQHF | TGTGCCAGCAGGAGTAGGTTTAGTAACAGGCAGCCCCAGCATTTT
- | 13 | TRBJ1-2 | TRBV6-4 | few | CASSDSGGLGYTF | TGTGCCAGCAGTGACTCTGGGGGCCTGGGCTACACCTTC
- | 16 | TRBJ1-5 | TRBV5-4 | - | CASSLVVVAGYQPQHF | TGTGCCAGCAGCTTGGTTGTCGTGGCAGGTTATCAGCCCCAGCATTTT
- | 13 | TRBJ2-1 | TRBV10-3 | - | CAISAGSNNEQFF | TGTGCCATCAGTGCCGGGAGCAACAATGAGCAGTTCTTC
TRBD1 | 16 | TRBJ2-2 | TRBV10-3 | once | CAINSRDRPNTGELFF | TGTGCCATTAACTCTCGGGACAGGCCGAACACCGGGGAGCTGTTTTTT
TRBD2 | 19 | TRBJ2-1 | TRBV9 | - | CASSVGLAGGPGFYNEQFF | TGTGCCAGCAGCGTAGGACTAGCGGGAGGGCCAGGGTTCTACAATGAGCAGTTCTTC
- | 14 | TRBJ1-4 | TRBV19 | few | CASSRRETNEKLFF | TGTGCCAGTAGTAGGAGGGAGACTAATGAAAAACTGTTTTTT
- | 15 | TRBJ1-5 | TRBV2 | - | CASRRGVPENQPQHF | TGTGCCAGCAGACGGGGGGTCCCCGAAAATCAGCCCCAGCATTTT